The 26 T cell receptor beta chains presented below share a single source sample, sequenced in a study of blood T cells in healthy people across ages. The use of a sample-barcoded 5' primer and a J-beta primer mix characterized a second PCR of roughly 6 to 11 cycles. MiXCR was run by TCRdb on the 5' RACE reads, yielding one entry per CDR3 protein. The sample carries around 1,000,000 distinct CDR3 sequences, roughly a quarter recorded once. This sample was also put to use in a study of T cells of mothers and their children.

Sequenced material: blood. The receptors were sampled from a girl aged 2 to 10 in good health.

There are a few counts of this clonotype. A read error may produce the germline difference seen at one junction end. The chain links TRBV5-1 to TRBJ2-5; D could derive from TRBD1 or TRBD2 (5 bases each). The germline V gene has CDR1 SGHRS and CDR2 YFSETQ. The CDR3 consists of 14 residues. The DNA for the CDR3 is TGCGCCAGCAGCACCTATGGGGGAAGAGAGGCCCAGTACTTC. Its protein is CASSTYGGREAQYF.

This clonotype was recorded a few times. The chain uses TRBV6-5 and TRBJ2-2; tentatively, D is TRBD1 (5 bases). Germline-derived CDR1 and CDR2 are MNHEY and SVGAGI. CDR3 length: 16 amino acids. V was pared by 0 bases and J by 5 bases, with 13 bases between. The CDR3 nucleotides are TGTGCCAGCAGTTACTCGAGCAGGGCAATTACCGGGGAGCTGTTTTTT. It codes for CASSYSSRAITGELFF.

Only a few counts were recorded for this clonotype. V gene TRBV7-9 combines with J gene TRBJ1-1, with D unclear. V was trimmed by 8 bases and J by 1 base, leaving 8 bases between them. Germline V gives CDR1 SEHNR, CDR2 FQNEAQ (reference sequence). This CDR3 has 12 amino acids. The CDR3 loop is CASHLQNTEAFF. DNA of the CDR3: TGTGCCAGCCACCTTCAGAACACTGAAGCTTTCTTT.

This chain links TRBV6-2 or TRBV6-3 with TRBJ2-1, with 7 bases identical to TRBD2. CDR3 length: 15 amino acids. Germline V lookup: CDR1 MNHEY, CDR2 SVGEGT. V lost 6 bases to trimming and J lost 5 bases; unmatched junction nucleotides: 10. For the CDR3, the DNA is TGTGCCAGCAGCCCCGCTAGCGGCTTCAACAATGAGCAGTTCTTC. This sequence encodes CASSPASGFNNEQFF.

This clonotype came up a few times. The V call is TRBV16, the J call TRBJ2-7; 11 bases fit TRBD1. Germline V gives CDR1 KGHSY, CDR2 FQNENV. The CDR3 is 18 residues long. V lost 0 bases and J lost 7; bases outside the gene matches: 14. The CDR3 DNA reads as TGTGCCAGCAGCCAATCCCAATCGGAAGGACAGGGGGCTTGGGAGCAGTACTTC. This codes for CASSQSQSEGQGAWEQYF.

This chain connects TRBV5-1 to TRBJ2-7, with 10 positions matching TRBD1. Per the germline V gene, CDR1 is SGHRS and CDR2 is YFSETQ. The CDR3 covers 15 residues. The trim removed 4 bases at V and 1 base at J, leaving 5 bases unmatched. The CDR3 DNA is TGCGCCAGCAGCCGCGGGACAGGGGTGTCCTACGAGCAGTACTTC. Amino acids: CASSRGTGVSYEQYF.

The sample holds many counts of this clonotype. The CDR3 is CASSVIAKNIQYF. In nucleotides, the CDR3 is TGTGCCAGCAGTGTGATAGCCAAAAACATTCAGTACTTC. The V call is TRBV2, the J call TRBJ2-4; D remains ambiguous. Germline V gives CDR1 SNHLY, CDR2 FYNNEI. This CDR3 has 13 amino acids. V was trimmed by 4 bases and J by 0 bases, leaving 4 bases between them.

The gene calls are TRBV7-9 and TRBJ2-3; TRBD2 might be the D (5 bases). The V gene's germline CDR1 is SEHNR and CDR2 FQNEAQ (reference sequence). This CDR3 has 16 residues. The germline V and J ends were trimmed by 5 bases and 2 bases, with 17 bases remaining between them. CDR3 in DNA: TGTGCCAGCAGCCAACGGACCGGGATGATCACAGATACGCAGTATTTT. Translated, it gives CASSQRTGMITDTQYF.

The chain has TRBV12-3 or TRBV12-4 and TRBJ2-7; possible D gene TRBD2, 5 bases. Trimming stripped 3 bases from V and 5 bases from J, with 11 bases between. This CDR3 contains 13 residues. This CDR3 reads CASSLAEVNEQYF. CDR3 DNA: TGTGCCAGCAGTTTGGCGGAGGTGAACGAGCAGTACTTC.

This clonotype was seen a few times. The chain carries TRBV29-1 and TRBJ1-2; D not certain. CDR3 length: 14 residues. With 2 bases removed from V and 6 bases from J, the gap between germline ends came to 16 bases. Germline CDR1 SQVTM, CDR2 ANQGSEA. This CDR3 is CSVEWYSGGDGYTF. The CDR3 nucleotides are TGCAGCGTTGAATGGTATAGTGGAGGCGATGGCTACACCTTC.

This clonotype was detected only a few times. This chain uses TRBV12-3 or TRBV12-4 with TRBJ1-5, with 11 bases fitting TRBD1. The V gene end was trimmed by 6 bases and the J gene end by 5 bases; junction bases not matched to a gene: 12. The CDR3 extends over 17 amino acids. CDR3: CASRRTGGIGGDQPQHF. CDR3 bases: TGTGCCAGCAGGCGGACAGGGGGCATTGGGGGGGATCAGCCCCAGCATTTT.

CDR3 DNA sequence: TGTGCCACCGAGGGACCCCAAGAGACCCAGTACTTC. Its protein product is CATEGPQETQYF. The rearrangement uses TRBV6-1 and TRBJ2-5; the D call may be TRBD1 or TRBD2 (5 bases each). The germline V gene encodes CDR1 MNHNS and CDR2 SASEGT. The CDR3 is 12 residues long. Deletions cut 10 bases from V and 1 base from J, with 10 bases between.

The J gene is TRBJ1-1, the V gene TRBV25-1; no definite D call. From germline, CDR1 is MGHDK and CDR2 SYGVNS. This CDR3 has 14 amino acids. V was cut by 1 base and J by 1 base, with 7 bases left in between. The CDR3 reads CASSESSRNTEAFF. CDR3 nucleotide sequence: TGTGCCAGCAGTGAATCGAGTAGGAACACTGAAGCTTTCTTT.

The chain couples TRBV12-5 to TRBJ1-3; D unclear. This CDR3 has 14 amino acids. Germline V gene data show CDR1 as LGHNT and CDR2 as FRNRAP. V lost 1 base and J 4 bases, leaving 8 bases between the germline ends. The chain's CDR3 is CASGLGVIGNTIYF. The CDR3 region has the DNA TGTGCTAGTGGTTTGGGAGTCATCGGAAACACCATATATTTT.

This clonotype has just a few counts. CDR3 loop: CSARDGRGGPTGELFF. Here the CDR3 DNA reads TGCAGTGCTAGAGATGGGCGGGGGGGCCCAACCGGGGAGCTGTTTTTT. This chain joins TRBV20-1 and TRBJ2-2; 9 nucleotides match TRBD2. Germline CDR1 DFQATT, CDR2 SNEGSKA (reference sequence). The CDR3 has 16 residues. V gave up 0 bases and J gave up 5 bases; unmatched junction bases: 7.

This clonotype was picked up a small number of times. The V gene is TRBV29-1, the J gene TRBJ1-1; tentatively, D is TRBD1 (5 bases). CDR1 and CDR2 (germline): SQVTM, ANQGSEA. The ends were cut back, 5 bases at V and 3 bases at J, with 16 bases in the middle. This CDR3 is 14 amino acids long. The CDR3 coding sequence is TGCAGCGTTCAATCGGGGGGTATTTACACTGAAGCTTTCTTT. This sequence encodes CSVQSGGIYTEAFF. The full variable domain, its missing parts supplied by reference TRBV29-1 and TRBJ1-1, is SAVISQKPSRDICQRGTSLTIQCQVDSQVTMMFWYRQQPGQSLTLIATANQGSEATYESGFVIDKFPISRPNLTFSTLTVSNMSPEDSSIYLCSVQSGGIYTEAFFGQGTRLTVV.

The genes are TRBV13 and TRBJ1-6; D might be TRBD1 (5 bases). The CDR3 is 15 residues long. V gave up 0 bases and J gave up 6 bases, with 9 bases separating them. Germline CDR1 reads PRHDT; CDR2 reads FYEKMQ (reference sequence). CDR3 bases: TGTGCCAGCAGCTTAGGCAGGGACTTTAATTCACCCCTCCACTTT. This codes for CASSLGRDFNSPLHF.

This chain joins TRBV10-3 and TRBJ1-1; D not certain. From germline, CDR1 is ENHRY and CDR2 SYGVKD. The CDR3 spans 15 residues. The V end lost 0 bases, the J end lost 1 base, and 9 bases lay between the germline ends. The CDR3 nucleotides are TGTGCCATCAGTGAGTCCCGGGGTACGAACACTGAAGCTTTCTTT. Residues: CAISESRGTNTEAFF.

This sequence joins TRBV7-9 and TRBJ2-5; 7 positions agree with TRBD1. This CDR3 is built from 14 residues. In germline, CDR1 is SEHNR, CDR2 FQNEAQ (reference sequence). Trimming took 7 bases from V and 4 from J; bases not matched to a gene: 9. CDR3 DNA sequence: TGTGCCAGCATCCCCAGACAGGGTGGAGAGACCCAGTACTTC. This translates into CASIPRQGGETQYF.

The chain uses TRBV4-1 and TRBJ1-1; D not certain. V was trimmed by 2 bases and J by 3 bases, leaving 13 bases between them. From germline, CDR1 is MGHRA and CDR2 YSYEKL. The CDR3 length is 15 residues. The CDR3, as DNA: TGCGCCAGCAGCCAATGGGTTGGGGTAGACACTGAAGCTTTCTTT. This sequence encodes CASSQWVGVDTEAFF.

This clonotype has a handful of counts. This chain joins TRBV7-9 and TRBJ1-1, with D perhaps matching TRBD1 (6 bases). The CDR3 has 13 residues. Germline V gives CDR1 SEHNR, CDR2 FQNEAQ (reference sequence). Trimming shortened V by 8 bases and J by 7 bases, and 17 bases separated the two germline ends. CDR3 region: CASCKGESGEAFF. The CDR3 DNA is TGTGCCAGCTGCAAGGGGGAGAGTGGTGAAGCTTTCTTT.

The V gene is TRBV11-2, the J gene TRBJ2-1; D unclear. Germline loops: CDR1 SGHAT, CDR2 FQNNGV. The CDR3 is made up of 13 amino acids. Between the trimmed V and J ends, which lost 5 bases and 6 bases, there was a span of 11 bases. The CDR3 loop is CASSLLLPNEQFF. CDR3 DNA sequence: TGTGCCAGCAGCCTACTACTACCCAATGAGCAGTTCTTC.

The chain uses TRBV5-8 and TRBJ2-1; tentative D call: TRBD2 (6 bases). The V end was cut by 1 base, the J end by 7 bases, with 15 bases between. In germline, CDR1 is SGHTS, CDR2 YDEGEE. The CDR3 consists of 15 residues. CDR3 sequence: CASSLMTGERNEQFF. Written as DNA, the CDR3 is TGTGCCAGCAGCTTGATGACGGGAGAGAGAAATGAGCAGTTCTTC.

This clonotype was observed a handful of times. V usage is TRBV2 and J usage is TRBJ2-4; D gene unclear. Looked up from germline, CDR1 is SNHLY and CDR2 is FYNNEI. V was clipped by 6 bases and J by 8 bases, with 14 bases between them. This CDR3 region has 13 residues. The CDR3 DNA is TGTGCCAGCAGCTGGCTCCTGTTCGACATTCAGTACTTC. It is translated as CASSWLLFDIQYF.

The V and J genes are TRBV6-2 or TRBV6-3 and TRBJ2-3; D gene ambiguous. Germline CDR1 and CDR2: MNHEY and SVGEGT. Trimming pared 3 bases from V and 2 bases from J, leaving 12 bases between. This CDR3 region has 15 residues. The CDR3 DNA is TGTGCCAGCAGTTATGCGGTCAGCCCCACAGATACGCAGTATTTT. Translation gives CASSYAVSPTDTQYF.

The chain is built from TRBV20-1 and TRBJ2-5, with D unclear. Per the germline V gene, CDR1 is DFQATT and CDR2 is SNEGSKA (reference sequence). Trimming left V 5 bases short and J 5 bases short, with 6 bases between. This CDR3 has 10 amino acids. The CDR3 DNA follows: TGCAGTGCTTACTGGGAGACCCAGTACTTC. Its translation: CSAYWETQYF.